Below are 6 T cell receptor beta chains sequenced from a single sample in a study of T cells in Graves' hyperthyroidism and ophthalmopathy. Amplified regions were TCR beta CDR3 sequences from RNA transcripts. The HTBI primer set was used in a first-round RT-PCR of the TCR CDR3. TCRdb re-called the multiplex PCR reads through MiXCR, storing one row per CDR3 protein. The table lists roughly 510,000 distinct CDR3 sequences, over 45% of them singletons. The sample comprised peripheral blood or thyroid tissue (not recorded which). All receptors come from an adult woman with Graves' disease, either hyperthyroidism or ophthalmopathy (not recorded which).

This clonotype was counted a few times. The chain couples TRBV10-3 to TRBJ2-7; 10 bases map to TRBD2. The CDR3 totals 15 residues. V lost 3 bases to trimming and J lost 2 bases; unmatched junction nucleotides: 4. The germline CDR1 and CDR2 sequences are ENHRY and SYGVKD. CDR3 loop: CAISDSGTSAYEQYF. The CDR3 bases are TGTGCCATCAGTGATAGCGGGACTAGCGCCTACGAGCAGTACTTC.

This chain joins TRBV7-2 and TRBJ2-6; D unresolved. Germline V CDR1 and CDR2: SGHTA, FQGNSA. Deletions cut 1 base from V and 4 bases from J, with 23 bases between. The CDR3 has 20 amino acids. This CDR3 is CASSLDKNHPGSSGANVLTF. The DNA of the CDR3 is TGTGCCAGCAGCTTAGATAAAAACCATCCAGGATCGAGCGGGGCCAACGTCCTGACTTTC.

The CDR3 DNA is TGTGCCAGCGCATTGCGGGGTTCCCTCCACTTT. Its translation is CASALRGSLHF. The J gene is TRBJ1-6, the V gene TRBV2; no firm D call. V shed 8 bases and J shed 14 bases, with 13 bases lying between them. The CDR3 covers 11 residues. CDR1 SNHLY and CDR2 FYNNEI come from the germline V gene.

The chain employs TRBV29-1 and TRBJ2-2, with 8 bases identical to TRBD1. V lost 7 bases and J lost 8; bases outside the gene matches: 9. The CDR3 contains 13 residues. Germline loops: CDR1 SQVTM, CDR2 ANQGSEA. The CDR3 reads CSGGPGTGGELFF. Here the CDR3 DNA reads TGCAGCGGGGGCCCCGGGACAGGAGGGGAGCTGTTTTTT.

The chain carries TRBV29-1 and TRBJ2-5; D is undetermined. The CDR3 spans 13 residues. The V gene's germline CDR1 is SQVTM and CDR2 ANQGSEA. Trimming left V 7 bases short and J 5 bases short, with 17 bases between. CDR3 in DNA: TGCAGCGCGCTCGGGCCAGGAGTGGAGACCCAGTACTTC. This codes for CSALGPGVETQYF.

This clonotype was recorded only once. The chain employs TRBV29-1 and TRBJ1-4, with a weak D call TRBD1 (5 bases). Trimming took 0 bases from V and 8 from J, leaving 28 bases between them. The length of the CDR3 is 19 residues. Germline V lookup: CDR1 SQVTM, CDR2 ANQGSEA. The CDR3 DNA sequence: TGCAGCGTTGAAGATCTCGACGGGAGCTACACCGGGGACGGGGAAAAACTGTTTTTT. The encoded protein is CSVEDLDGSYTGDGEKLFF.